This is a list of T cell receptor beta chains from one sample in a study of molecular identifiers for immune sequencing clone quantification. TCRdb itself ran the PCR reads through MiXCR, one entry per CDR3 protein. Of approximately 550,000 distinct CDR3 sequences listed, about 25% are singletons. Input material: naive CD8+ T cells from blood, with Jurkat cell RNA spiked in. The receptors were gathered from a human donor in good health. Some libraries in this study had Jurkat cell RNA spiked in. Each CDR3 is given with its conserved first and last residue. Each record gives: V gene, clone size, J gene, D gene, CDR3 protein, CDR3 DNA. D genes are given only for firm matches. Some rows mark clone size as missing; the rest say once, few, many or name a class of expanded clone.

V: TRBV18
size: once
J: TRBJ1-1
D: -
CDR3: CARSPEGYRAPEAFF
DNA: TGTGCCCGCTCCCCCGAAGGGTACCGGGCCCCTGAAGCTTTCTTT

V: TRBV27
size: -
J: TRBJ2-7
D: -
CDR3: CASSLSSSSYEQYF
DNA: TGTGCCAGCAGTTTATCGTCCAGCTCCTACGAGCAGTACTTC

V: TRBV13
size: many
J: TRBJ1-1
D: -
CDR3: CASSLVGSEAFF
DNA: TGTGCCAGCAGCTTAGTTGGGTCTGAAGCTTTCTTT

V: TRBV4-3
size: many
J: TRBJ2-7
D: -
CDR3: CASSQGGHGYEQYF
DNA: TGCGCCAGCAGCCAAGGAGGGCATGGCTACGAGCAGTACTTC

V: TRBV18
size: few
J: TRBJ1-1
D: -
CDR3: CASSPSDGMNTEAFF
DNA: TGTGCCAGCTCACCATCGGACGGAATGAACACTGAAGCTTTCTTT

V: TRBV21-1
size: -
J: TRBJ2-1
D: -
CDR3: CASSTPGEINEQFF
DNA: TGTGCCAGCAGCACGCCCGGGGAAATAAATGAGCAGTTCTTC

V: TRBV12-3/TRBV12-4
size: few
J: TRBJ1-2
D: -
CDR3: CASSLGSWYGYTF
DNA: TGTGCCAGCAGTTTGGGCAGTTGGTATGGCTACACCTTC

V: TRBV27
size: -
J: TRBJ1-1
D: TRBD1
CDR3: CASSFGTENTEAFF
DNA: TGTGCCAGCAGTTTCGGGACAGAGAACACTGAAGCTTTCTTT

V: TRBV19
size: many
J: TRBJ2-3
D: -
CDR3: CASSISRGTSYTDTQYF
DNA: TGTGCCAGTAGTATTTCGCGTGGGACTTCCTACACAGATACGCAGTATTTT

V: TRBV19
size: -
J: TRBJ2-5
D: TRBD1
CDR3: CASSSPGTGQETQYF
DNA: TGTGCCAGTAGCTCCCCGGGGACAGGTCAAGAGACCCAGTACTTC

V: TRBV27
size: few
J: TRBJ2-1
D: TRBD1
CDR3: CASTTGGGYNEQFF
DNA: TGTGCCAGCACAACAGGGGGCGGTTACAATGAGCAGTTCTTC

V: TRBV5-6
size: many
J: TRBJ2-3
D: -
CDR3: CASSFSLAGATDTQYF
DNA: TGTGCCAGCAGCTTTTCACTGGCTGGGGCCACAGATACGCAGTATTTT

V: TRBV6-1
size: -
J: TRBJ1-1
D: -
CDR3: CASSEGGFPEAFF
DNA: TGTGCCAGCAGTGAAGGAGGTTTCCCTGAAGCTTTCTTT

V: TRBV2
size: many
J: TRBJ1-5
D: -
CDR3: CASTKWGQPQHF
DNA: TGTGCCAGCACGAAATGGGGTCAGCCCCAGCATTTT

V: TRBV11-2
size: -
J: TRBJ2-3
D: -
CDR3: CASTHTYDPYTDTQYF
DNA: TGTGCCAGCACCCACACCTATGACCCATACACAGATACGCAGTATTTT

V: TRBV6-5
size: few
J: TRBJ2-2
D: -
CDR3: CASSYRVGTGELFF
DNA: TGTGCCAGCAGCTACAGGGTGGGGACCGGGGAGCTGTTTTTT

V: TRBV4-3
size: -
J: TRBJ1-5
D: -
CDR3: CASSQGVLGQPQHF
DNA: TGCGCCAGCAGCCAAGGGGTTTTGGGTCAGCCCCAGCATTTT

V: TRBV24-1
size: -
J: TRBJ2-3
D: TRBD1
CDR3: CATSEGTGRFSTDTQYF
DNA: TGTGCCACCAGTGAGGGGACAGGGAGGTTTAGCACAGATACGCAGTATTTT

V: TRBV19
size: -
J: TRBJ2-6
D: -
CDR3: CASRDGGPGANVLTF
DNA: TGTGCCAGTAGGGACGGGGGGCCTGGGGCCAACGTCCTGACTTTC

V: TRBV9
size: few
J: TRBJ1-5
D: -
CDR3: CASSYGGGMSQPQHF
DNA: TGTGCCAGCAGCTACGGAGGGGGGATGAGTCAGCCCCAGCATTTT

V: TRBV9
size: few
J: TRBJ2-7
D: TRBD2
CDR3: CASSPDGGGHEQYF
DNA: TGTGCCAGCAGCCCAGACGGGGGGGGCCACGAGCAGTACTTC

V: TRBV7-9
size: many
J: TRBJ2-7
D: -
CDR3: CASSLGDPRDEQYF
DNA: TGTGCCAGCAGCTTAGGCGATCCCCGGGACGAGCAGTACTTC

V: TRBV11-1
size: few
J: TRBJ2-7
D: TRBD2
CDR3: CASSLATSGEIVYEQYF
DNA: TGTGCCAGCAGCTTAGCCACTAGCGGGGAAATTGTCTACGAGCAGTACTTC

V: TRBV6-6
size: few
J: TRBJ1-1
D: -
CDR3: CASTRAGINTEAFF
DNA: TGTGCCAGCACTAGGGCAGGTATTAACACTGAAGCTTTCTTT

V: TRBV5-4
size: many
J: TRBJ2-7
D: TRBD1
CDR3: CASSLRDRTYEQYF
DNA: TGTGCCAGCAGCTTACGGGACAGGACCTACGAGCAGTACTTC

V: TRBV7-9
size: -
J: TRBJ2-3
D: -
CDR3: CASSQGGVGTDTQYF
DNA: TGTGCCAGCAGCCAAGGAGGGGTGGGCACAGATACGCAGTATTTT